The 21 T cell receptor beta chains below come from one sample, sequenced in a study of CD8 T cells in Susac syndrome. Random hexamers were used to reverse transcribe the RNA input (roughly 0.5 to 1 ug). TCRdb reprocessed the immunoSEQ multiplex PCR reads via MiXCR and lists one record per CDR3 protein. The table includes about 190,000 distinct CDR3 sequences, 85% to 95% detected once. Sequences were obtained from CD4+ T cells from PBMCs. Receptors originate from a human donor in good health.

The chain has TRBV30 and TRBJ2-7; the match to TRBD1 covers 8 bases. In germline, CDR1 is GTSNPN, CDR2 SVGIG (reference sequence). The CDR3 is 14 residues long. The DNA of the CDR3 is TGTGCTGCAGAGGCAGGGGGCATCCCCTACGAGCAGTACGTC. Translated, it gives CAAEAGGIPYEQYV.

This chain links TRBV20-1 with TRBJ2-5; 7 positions match TRBD2. CDR3 length equals 14 residues. J gave up 1 base and V 5 bases, and 7 bases lay outside the gene matches. CDR1 DFQATT and CDR2 SNEGSKA come from the germline V gene (reference sequence). The DNA for the CDR3 is TGCAGTGCTCCAGTGGGGGGGAGCCAAGAGACCCAGTACTTC. As protein: CSAPVGGSQETQYF.

The chain joins TRBV11-2 to TRBJ1-1; D perhaps matches TRBD1 (5 bases). Germline values: CDR1 SGHAT, CDR2 FQNNGV. The V and J ends lost 8 bases and 0 bases respectively, with 16 bases between them. This CDR3 is built from 15 residues. The CDR3 loop is CASGPLTAMNTEAFF. CDR3 DNA sequence: TGTGCCAGCGGACCCTTGACAGCCATGAACACTGAAGCTTTCTTT.

The chain uses TRBV29-1 and TRBJ2-2; D remains unclear. Germline V lookup: CDR1 SQVTM, CDR2 ANQGSEA. CDR3 size: 10 residues. The V gene lost 5 bases and the J gene lost 5 bases, with 3 bases spanning the gap. CDR3: CSVQTGELFF. The CDR3 coding sequence is TGCAGCGTTCAGACCGGGGAGCTGTTTTTT.

V gene TRBV7-8 combines with J gene TRBJ2-4, with D perhaps TRBD1 (5 bases). In germline, CDR1 is SGHVS, CDR2 FQNEAQ. This CDR3 is 15 amino acids long. Trimming removed 3 bases from V and 0 bases from J, with 9 bases in between. The DNA of the CDR3 is TGTGCCAGCAGCTTGGGGCAAACAGCCAAAAACATTCAGTACTTC. It encodes CASSLGQTAKNIQYF.

This clonotype has a single count. The chain uses TRBV29-1 and TRBJ1-2; D gene uncertain. V was shortened by 3 bases and J by 6 bases, with 11 bases between the two germline ends. The length of the CDR3 is 12 residues. Germline CDR1 SQVTM, CDR2 ANQGSEA. CDR3 nucleotide sequence: TGCAGCGTTGACTATAGGACGGATGGCTACACCTTC. Residues: CSVDYRTDGYTF.

V is TRBV29-1 and J is TRBJ1-1; no reliable D call. The ends were cut back, 6 bases at V and 2 bases at J, with 16 bases in the middle. There are 14 residues in the CDR3. Germline-derived CDR1 and CDR2 are SQVTM and ANQGSEA. CDR3 coding DNA: TGCAGCGTCCCCCCCTGGGCCCCTAACACTGAAGCTTTCTTT. Translated, it gives CSVPPWAPNTEAFF. The complete variable domain, with remaining parts taken from reference TRBV29-1 and TRBJ1-1, reads SAVISQKPSRDICQRGTSLTIQCQVDSQVTMMFWYRQQPGQSLTLIATANQGSEATYESGFVIDKFPISRPNLTFSTLTVSNMSPEDSSIYLCSVPPWAPNTEAFFGQGTRLTVV.

This rearrangement joins TRBV13 to TRBJ2-3; the D gene is possibly TRBD1 (5 bases). The CDR3 runs 17 residues. The germline gives CDR1 PRHDT, CDR2 FYEKMQ (reference sequence). The V and J ends lost 4 bases and 2 bases respectively, with 19 bases between them. Here the CDR3 reads CASSSPSGIPITDTQYF. In nucleotides, the CDR3 is TGTGCCAGCAGCTCGCCATCAGGGATCCCCATCACAGATACGCAGTATTTT.

V usage is TRBV20-1 and J usage is TRBJ2-1, with D possibly TRBD2 on 5 matching bases. Trimming stripped 5 bases from V and 0 bases from J, with 11 bases between. From germline, CDR1 is DFQATT and CDR2 SNEGSKA (reference sequence). The CDR3 is 14 residues long. The CDR3 loop is CSAAAGSSYNEQFF. The CDR3 bases are TGCAGTGCTGCGGCTGGGAGCTCCTACAATGAGCAGTTCTTC.

V is TRBV29-1 and J is TRBJ1-2; D is perhaps TRBD1 (5 bases). Germline CDR1 is SQVTM and CDR2 is ANQGSEA. This CDR3 is built from 14 residues. Trimming cost V 5 bases and J 4 bases, with 17 bases left between them. The CDR3 is CSVTGGVLGYGYTF. CDR3 DNA: TGCAGCGTTACGGGGGGGGTATTAGGCTATGGCTACACCTTC.

The chain joins TRBV20-1 to TRBJ2-1; D may correspond to TRBD1 or TRBD2 (5 bases each). CDR1 and CDR2 from the germline V gene are DFQATT and SNEGSKA (reference sequence). This CDR3 comprises 14 residues. Trimming removed 5 bases from V and 1 base from J, with 12 bases in between. CDR3 sequence reads: CSAWGPLSYNEQFF. The CDR3, as DNA: TGCAGTGCTTGGGGACCCCTGTCCTACAATGAGCAGTTCTTC.

In this sample, this clonotype turned up once. V is TRBV29-1 and J is TRBJ2-2; 8 nucleotides agree with TRBD1. Germline assignment: CDR1 SQVTM and CDR2 ANQGSEA. With 4 bases clipped from V and 4 bases from J, the junction kept 5 bases outside the gene matches. The CDR3 is 14 residues long. The CDR3: CSVGTGSGTGELFF. CDR3 coding DNA: TGCAGCGTTGGGACAGGGTCCGGCACCGGGGAGCTGTTTTTT.

The rearrangement uses TRBV4-3 and TRBJ1-5; no clear D gene. This CDR3 comprises 14 residues. Trimming left V 1 base short and J 6 bases short, with 10 bases between. CDR1 is LGHNA and CDR2 is YSLEER in the germline V gene. The CDR3 DNA sequence: TGCGCCAGCAGCCAAGGTTTAATTAGTCAGCCCCAGCATTTT. Its translation: CASSQGLISQPQHF.

This clonotype was recorded only once. The CDR3 DNA sequence: TGTGCCAGCAGCGCCTTACAGGGGGCGGGGAACACTGAAGCTTTCTTT. It codes for CASSALQGAGNTEAFF. The genes are TRBV9 and TRBJ1-1, with 9 nucleotides matching TRBD1. Germline V gene sequence: CDR1 SGDLS, CDR2 YYNGEE. This CDR3 contains 16 residues. The V and J ends lost 3 bases and 1 base, in that order; junction bases with no gene match: 7.

The CDR3 bases are TGCAGTGCTAAGGTGGCTAGCGGGGGGACGATAGAGGAGACCCAGTACTTC. Translation: CSAKVASGGTIEETQYF. This sequence joins TRBV20-1 and TRBJ2-5; 11 nucleotides align to TRBD2. In germline, CDR1 is DFQATT, CDR2 SNEGSKA (reference sequence). V dropped 4 bases and J dropped 5; count of bases not matched to a gene: 15. CDR3 length: 17 residues.

This sequence joins TRBV14 and TRBJ2-1; D is undetermined. The V and J ends lost 0 bases and 2 bases respectively, with 5 bases between them. Germline lookup yields CDR1 SGHDN and CDR2 FVKESK. The CDR3 has 14 residues. The CDR3 coding sequence is TGTGCCAGCAGCCAAGACTGGGCCTACAATGAGCAGTTCTTC. Protein product: CASSQDWAYNEQFF.

The rearrangement joins TRBV3-1 to TRBJ2-3; no reliable D call. V was clipped by 0 bases and J by 5 bases, with 9 bases between them. In germline, CDR1 is LGHDT, CDR2 YNNKEL (reference sequence). CDR3 size: 14 residues. The CDR3 coding sequence is TGTGCCAGCAGCCAAGAGGGTTCGGGAGATACGCAGTATTTT. This sequence encodes CASSQEGSGDTQYF.

This clonotype showed up just a few times. The V and J genes are TRBV5-4 and TRBJ1-2, with D unresolved. The CDR3 has 13 amino acids. V gave up 3 bases and J gave up 4 bases, with 10 bases separating them. Per the germline V gene, CDR1 is SGHNT and CDR2 is YYREEE (reference sequence). DNA of the CDR3: TGTGCCAGCAGCTCTCGGACGGGCTATGGCTACACCTTC. It yields the protein CASSSRTGYGYTF.

This chain links TRBV27 with TRBJ1-2, with D unresolved. CDR3 length: 15 amino acids. V shed 5 bases and J shed 5 bases, with 18 bases lying between them. Germline V gives CDR1 MNHEY, CDR2 SMNVEV (reference sequence). CDR3 region: CASSKGTKPLYGYTF. CDR3 sequence (DNA): TGTGCCAGCAGTAAGGGCACAAAGCCCTTGTATGGCTACACCTTC.

This chain uses TRBV27 with TRBJ2-5; 9 bases are shared with TRBD2. This CDR3 contains 15 residues. The trim removed 2 bases at V and 5 bases at J, leaving 6 bases unmatched. Looked up from germline, CDR1 is MNHEY and CDR2 is SMNVEV (reference sequence). The CDR3 DNA sequence: TGTGCCAGCAGTTTAGCGGGAGGGCCCCGGGAGACCCAGTACTTC. Protein sequence: CASSLAGGPRETQYF.

This chain uses TRBV7-6 with TRBJ2-1; 12 nucleotides align to TRBD2. J was trimmed by 3 bases and V by 5 bases; bases with no gene match: 2. From germline, CDR1 is SGHVS and CDR2 FNYEAQ. The CDR3 loop spans 15 amino acids. CDR3 region: CASSGLAGSYNEQFF. The CDR3 DNA is TGTGCCAGCAGCGGACTAGCGGGAAGCTACAATGAGCAGTTCTTC.